Presented here are 8 T cell receptor beta chains from one specimen sequenced in a study of T cell responses to AZD1222 COVID-19 vaccine. The method was immunoSEQ multiplex PCR; TCRdb's version includes in-frame clones alone and lacks a portion of them. Here the sample spans about 100,000 clones, roughly 89% being singletons. The sequencing used peripheral blood, collected on day 0 of AZD1222 vaccination. The receptors stem from an adult in good health.

The J gene is TRBJ1-5, the V gene TRBV6-1; D uncertain. This CDR3 comprises 15 residues. V was cut by 0 bases and J by 15 bases, with 21 bases left in between. Germline V lookup: CDR1 MNHNS, CDR2 SASEGT. This chain's CDR3 is CASSEAGGNLNPRHF. The CDR3 nucleotides read TGTGCCAGCAGTGAAGCGGGCGGGAACCTCAATCCTCGGCATTTT.

This clone was counted a single time. The CDR3 sequence: CASSGWGSYNSPLHF. The CDR3 bases are TGTGCCAGCAGCGGGTGGGGCTCCTATAATTCACCCCTCCACTTT. This chain connects TRBV9 to TRBJ1-6; D not certain. Between the trimmed V and J ends, which lost 3 bases and 0 bases, there was a span of 7 bases. Germline V lookup: CDR1 SGDLS, CDR2 YYNGEE. The CDR3 length is 15 residues.

The chain links TRBV18 to TRBJ1-2; D is possibly TRBD1 (6 bases). Germline CDR1 reads KGHSH; CDR2 reads LQKENI. This CDR3 comprises 15 residues. The germline V and J ends were trimmed by 2 bases and 3 bases, with 13 bases remaining between them. CDR3 nucleotide sequence: TGTGCCAGCTCACCAGGGGGCCAGGGACACTATGGCTACACCTTC. It translates to CASSPGGQGHYGYTF.

The gene calls are TRBV9 and TRBJ2-3; possibly TRBD1 or TRBD2 for D (6 bases each). Per germline, CDR1 SGDLS and CDR2 YYNGEE. V shed 2 bases and J shed 8 bases, with 18 bases lying between them. This CDR3 has 15 residues. This CDR3 reads CASSVGGQGAGTQYF. The CDR3 DNA reads TGTGCCAGCAGCGTCGGGGGCCAGGGAGCGGGTACGCAGTATTTT. The whole variable domain, filled in from reference TRBV9 and TRBJ2-3, reads DSGVTQTPKHLITATGQRVTLRCSPRSGDLSVYWYQQSLDQGLQFLIQYYNGEERAKGNILERFSAQQFPDLHSELNLSSLELGDSALYFCASSVGGQGAGTQYFGPGTRLTVL.

The chain carries TRBV23-1 and TRBJ1-1; the D gene is possibly TRBD1 (5 bases). TRBV23-1 qualifies as an ORF whose function is uncertain. This CDR3 comprises 14 residues. Trimming cost V 8 bases and J 0 bases, with 13 bases left between them. Written as DNA, the CDR3 is TGCGCCAGCGGGGGACGGCGACTGAACACTGAAGCTTTCTTT. It codes for CASGGRRLNTEAFF.

This clone has a single count. The CDR3 is CASSEGPGPSYGYTF. In DNA, the CDR3 is TGTGCCAGCAGTGAGGGTCCGGGGCCATCCTATGGCTACACCTTC. The chain is built from TRBV6-1 and TRBJ1-2; D is possibly TRBD1 (5 bases). V lost 3 bases and J lost 4, with 15 bases in between. Per the germline V gene, CDR1 is MNHNS and CDR2 is SASEGT. The CDR3 contains 15 residues.

This chain connects TRBV2 to TRBJ1-2; the D is unclear. This CDR3 contains 12 residues. The V gene lost 5 bases and the J gene lost 4 bases, with 8 bases spanning the gap. The germline V gene encodes CDR1 SNHLY and CDR2 FYNNEI. This chain's CDR3 is CASSTSSYGYTF. The DNA for the CDR3 is TGTGCCAGCAGTACAAGTAGCTATGGCTACACCTTC.

This chain links TRBV4-2 with TRBJ2-2; no definite D call. Germline V gene lookup returns CDR1 LGHNA and CDR2 YNFKEQ. The CDR3 covers 17 residues. V was cut by 0 bases and J by 0 bases, with 11 bases left in between. The CDR3 DNA follows: TGTGCCAGCAGCCAAGATATGCGGCATACGAACACCGGGGAGCTGTTTTTT. Amino acids: CASSQDMRHTNTGELFF.